This T cell receptor (beta chain) was captured in a study of T cells expressing NK-cell markers. Across the whole study: Seven sequenced donors out of eight were HCMV-seropositive, one seronegative.

Notes on this clonotype: What it recognizes is unknown.

Germline V gene sequence: CDR1 LNHNV, CDR2 YYDKDF (reference sequence). The CDR3 is made up of 15 amino acids. UMIs accompanied the 5'RACE template switching by which TCR beta cDNA was made. TCRdb reprocessed the 5' RACE reads; each CDR3 protein has one entry and no DNA is given. The sample table includes roughly 390,000 distinct CDR3 sequences. General study results and limits: Clarity on HCMV specificity was lacking for the expanded NKG2C+ T cell clones. In several donors, dominant clonotypes made up about 25-60.1% of CD3+CD56-NKG2C+ cells.

The chain has TRBV15 and TRBJ2-1; the TCRdb call, TRBD1, lacks DNA for checking. The material sequenced was blood T cells: a sorted CD56 or NKG2C T cell subset, CD4+ or CD8+ T cells, or bulk PBMC T cells (not recorded which). The sequence came from a man aged 18 to 70 in good health. CDR3 in amino acids: CATSRLGTGTNEQFF. Combining the CDR3 with reference TRBV15 and TRBJ2-1 gives the whole variable domain DAMVIQNPRYQVTQFGKPVTLSCSQTLNHNVMYWYQQKSSQAPKLLFHYYDKDFNNEADTPDNFQSRRPNTSFCFLDIRSPGLGDTAMYLCATSRLGTGTNEQFFGPGTRLTVL.